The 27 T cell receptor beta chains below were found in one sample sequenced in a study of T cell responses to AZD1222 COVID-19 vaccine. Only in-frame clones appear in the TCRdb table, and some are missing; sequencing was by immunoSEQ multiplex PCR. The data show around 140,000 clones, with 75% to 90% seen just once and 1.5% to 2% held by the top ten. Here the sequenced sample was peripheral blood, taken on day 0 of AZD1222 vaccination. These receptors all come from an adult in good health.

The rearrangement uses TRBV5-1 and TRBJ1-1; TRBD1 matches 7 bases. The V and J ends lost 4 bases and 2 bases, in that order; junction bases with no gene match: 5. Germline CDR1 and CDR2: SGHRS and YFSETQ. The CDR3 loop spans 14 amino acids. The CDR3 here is CASSRGGLNTEAFF. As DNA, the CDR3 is TGCGCCAGCAGCCGAGGGGGCCTAAACACTGAAGCTTTCTTT.

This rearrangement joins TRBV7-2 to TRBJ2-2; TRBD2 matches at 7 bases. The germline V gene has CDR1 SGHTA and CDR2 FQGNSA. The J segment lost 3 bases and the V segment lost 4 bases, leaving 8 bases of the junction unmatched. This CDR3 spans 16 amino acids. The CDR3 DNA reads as TGTGCCAGCAGCTGGGTCGGGGGGATGGACACCGGGGAGCTGTTTTTT. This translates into CASSWVGGMDTGELFF.

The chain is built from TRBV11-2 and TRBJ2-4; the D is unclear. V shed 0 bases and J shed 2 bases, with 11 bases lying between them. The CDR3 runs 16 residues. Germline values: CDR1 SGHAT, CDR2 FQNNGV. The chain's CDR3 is CASSLDAPVPKNIQYF. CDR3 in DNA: TGTGCCAGCAGCTTAGACGCACCTGTGCCCAAAAACATTCAGTACTTC.

The CDR3 DNA reads TGCGCCAGCAGCCATGAACCGGGACAGGGGAGTTCACCCCTCCACTTT. It is translated as CASSHEPGQGSSPLHF. The J gene is TRBJ1-6, the V gene TRBV4-1; 10 positions match TRBD1. Germline V gene lookup returns CDR1 MGHRA and CDR2 YSYEKL. V was pared by 3 bases and J by 9 bases, with 8 bases of the junction left unmatched. The CDR3 is made up of 16 amino acids.

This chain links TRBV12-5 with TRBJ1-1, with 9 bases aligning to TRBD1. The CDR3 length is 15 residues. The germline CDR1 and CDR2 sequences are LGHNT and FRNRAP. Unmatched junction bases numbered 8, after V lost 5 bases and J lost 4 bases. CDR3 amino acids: CASGPGQGRGTEAFF. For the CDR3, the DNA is TGTGCTAGTGGTCCGGGACAGGGTAGGGGCACTGAAGCTTTCTTT.

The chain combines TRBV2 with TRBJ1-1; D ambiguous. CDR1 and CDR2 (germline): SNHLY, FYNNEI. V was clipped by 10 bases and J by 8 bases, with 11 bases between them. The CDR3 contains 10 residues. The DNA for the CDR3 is TGTGCCACCACCCGTCAGGAAGCTTTCTTT. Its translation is CATTRQEAFF.

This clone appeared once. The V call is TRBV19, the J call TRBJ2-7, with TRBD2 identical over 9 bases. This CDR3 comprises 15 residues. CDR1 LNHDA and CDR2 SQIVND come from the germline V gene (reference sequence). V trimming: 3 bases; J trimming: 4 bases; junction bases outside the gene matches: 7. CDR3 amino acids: CASSIGSGSGYEQYF. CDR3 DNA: TGTGCCAGTAGTATCGGTAGCGGGAGCGGATACGAGCAGTACTTC.

CDR3 DNA sequence: TGTGCCAGCAGCTGGACTAGCGGGTACAATGAGCAGTTCTTC. Translated, it gives CASSWTSGYNEQFF. The rearrangement uses TRBV7-3 and TRBJ2-1, with 11 bases aligning to TRBD2. The germline gives CDR1 SGHTA, CDR2 FQGTGA. The V and J ends lost 4 bases and 4 bases, in that order; junction bases with no gene match: 0. CDR3 length equals 14 residues.

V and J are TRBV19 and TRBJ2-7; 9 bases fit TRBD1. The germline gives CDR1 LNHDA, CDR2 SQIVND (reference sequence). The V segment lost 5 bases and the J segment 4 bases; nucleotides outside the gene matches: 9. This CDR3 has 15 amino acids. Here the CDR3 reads CASSSRGQGRYEQYF. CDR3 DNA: TGTGCCAGTAGTTCCCGGGGACAGGGCCGATACGAGCAGTACTTC.

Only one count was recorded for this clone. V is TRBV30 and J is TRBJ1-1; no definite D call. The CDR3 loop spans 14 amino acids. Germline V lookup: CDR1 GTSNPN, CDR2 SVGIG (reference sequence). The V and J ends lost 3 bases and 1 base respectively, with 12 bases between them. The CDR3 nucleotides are TGTGCCTGGAGGTTGGGTGGGTGGAACACTGAAGCTTTCTTT. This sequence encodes CAWRLGGWNTEAFF.

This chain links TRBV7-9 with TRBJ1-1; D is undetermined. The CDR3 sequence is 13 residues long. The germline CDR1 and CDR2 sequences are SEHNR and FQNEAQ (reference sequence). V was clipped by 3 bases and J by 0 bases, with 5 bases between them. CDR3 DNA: TGTGCCAGCAGCTTTCAGCTGAACACTGAAGCTTTCTTT. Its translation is CASSFQLNTEAFF.

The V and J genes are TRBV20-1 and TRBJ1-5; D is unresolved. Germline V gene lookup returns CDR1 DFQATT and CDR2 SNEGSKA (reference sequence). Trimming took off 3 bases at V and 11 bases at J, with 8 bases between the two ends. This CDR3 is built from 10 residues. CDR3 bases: TGCAGTGCTAGCGGGAAGGCCCAGCATTTT. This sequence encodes CSASGKAQHF.

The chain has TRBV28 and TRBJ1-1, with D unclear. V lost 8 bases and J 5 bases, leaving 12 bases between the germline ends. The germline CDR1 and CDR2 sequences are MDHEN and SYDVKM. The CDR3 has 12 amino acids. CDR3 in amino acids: CASSLLGTEAFF. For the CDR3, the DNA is TGTGCCAGCTCCCTGCTGGGAACTGAAGCTTTCTTT.

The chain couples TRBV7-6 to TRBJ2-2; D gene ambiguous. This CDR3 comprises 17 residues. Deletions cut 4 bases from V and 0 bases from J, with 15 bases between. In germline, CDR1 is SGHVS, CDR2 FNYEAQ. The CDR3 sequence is CASSSGNSPANTGELFF. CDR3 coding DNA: TGTGCCAGCAGCTCGGGTAACAGCCCCGCGAACACCGGGGAGCTGTTTTTT.

CDR3 sequence: CASSPTGSDTQYF. CDR3 nucleotide sequence: TGTGCCAGTAGTCCGACAGGGTCGGATACGCAGTATTTT. The chain has TRBV19 and TRBJ2-3; 7 nucleotides align to TRBD1. This CDR3 region has 13 residues. The germline V gene encodes CDR1 LNHDA and CDR2 SQIVND (reference sequence). V was pared by 5 bases and J by 6 bases, with 5 bases of the junction left unmatched. Full variable domain (outside the CDR3, taken from reference TRBV19 and TRBJ2-3): DGGITQSPKYLFRKEGQNVTLSCEQNLNHDAMYWYRQDPGQGLRLIYYSQIVNDFQKGDIAEGYSVSREKKESFPLTVTSAQKNPTAFYLCASSPTGSDTQYFGPGTRLTVL.

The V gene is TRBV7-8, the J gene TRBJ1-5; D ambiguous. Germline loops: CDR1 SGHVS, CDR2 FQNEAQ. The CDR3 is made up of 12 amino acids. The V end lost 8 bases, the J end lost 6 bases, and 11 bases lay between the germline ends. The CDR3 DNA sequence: TGTGCCAGCCTCTCCCCGGGTCAGCCCCAGCATTTT. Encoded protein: CASLSPGQPQHF.

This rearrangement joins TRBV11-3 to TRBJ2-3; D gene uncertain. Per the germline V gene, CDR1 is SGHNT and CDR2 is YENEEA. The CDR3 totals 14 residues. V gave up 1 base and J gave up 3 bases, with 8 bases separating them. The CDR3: CASSLGGPTDTQYF. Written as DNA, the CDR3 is TGTGCCAGCAGCTTAGGAGGACCAACAGATACGCAGTATTTT. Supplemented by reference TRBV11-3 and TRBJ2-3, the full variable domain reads EAGVVQSPRYKIIEKKQPVAFWCNPISGHNTLYWYLQNLGQGPELLIRYENEEAVDDSQLPKDRFSAERLKGVDSTLKIQPAELGDSAVYLCASSLGGPTDTQYFGPGTRLTVL.

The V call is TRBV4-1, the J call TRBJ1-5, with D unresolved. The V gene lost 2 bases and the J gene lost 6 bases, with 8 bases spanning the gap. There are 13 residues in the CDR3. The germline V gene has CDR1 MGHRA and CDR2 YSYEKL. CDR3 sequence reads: CASSQFWGQPQHF. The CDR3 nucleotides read TGCGCCAGCAGCCAATTCTGGGGTCAGCCCCAGCATTTT.

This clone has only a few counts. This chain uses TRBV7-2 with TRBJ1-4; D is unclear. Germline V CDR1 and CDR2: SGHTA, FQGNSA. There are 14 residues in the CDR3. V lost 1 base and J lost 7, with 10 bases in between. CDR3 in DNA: TGTGCCAGCAGCTTAGATCCAGAGTCTGAAAAACTGTTTTTT. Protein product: CASSLDPESEKLFF.

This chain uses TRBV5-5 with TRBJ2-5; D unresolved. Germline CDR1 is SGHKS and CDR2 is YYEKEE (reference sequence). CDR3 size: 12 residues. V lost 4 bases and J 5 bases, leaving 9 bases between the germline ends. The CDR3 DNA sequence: TGTGCCAGCAGCGAACAAGGGGAGACCCAGTACTTC. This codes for CASSEQGETQYF.

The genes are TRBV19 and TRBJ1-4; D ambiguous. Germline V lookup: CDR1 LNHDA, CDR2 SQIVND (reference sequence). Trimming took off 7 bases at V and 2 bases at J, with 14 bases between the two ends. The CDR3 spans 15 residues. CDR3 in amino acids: CASKKRTATNEKLFF. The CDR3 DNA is TGTGCCAGTAAAAAGCGGACGGCTACTAATGAAAAACTGTTTTTT. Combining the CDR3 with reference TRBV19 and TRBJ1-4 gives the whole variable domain DGGITQSPKYLFRKEGQNVTLSCEQNLNHDAMYWYRQDPGQGLRLIYYSQIVNDFQKGDIAEGYSVSREKKESFPLTVTSAQKNPTAFYLCASKKRTATNEKLFFGSGTQLSVL.

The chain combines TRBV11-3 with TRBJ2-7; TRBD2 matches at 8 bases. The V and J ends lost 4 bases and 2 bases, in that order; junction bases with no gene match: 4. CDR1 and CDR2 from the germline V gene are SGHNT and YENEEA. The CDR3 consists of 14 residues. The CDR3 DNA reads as TGTGCCAGCAGCTCCGGGACTAGTCCCTACGAGCAGTACTTC. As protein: CASSSGTSPYEQYF.

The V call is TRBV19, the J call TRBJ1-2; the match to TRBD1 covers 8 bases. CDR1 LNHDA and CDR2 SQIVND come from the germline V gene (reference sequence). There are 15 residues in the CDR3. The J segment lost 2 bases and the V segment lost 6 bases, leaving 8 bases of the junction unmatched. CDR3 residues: CASRPQGARNYGYTF. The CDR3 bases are TGTGCCAGTAGACCCCAGGGGGCACGCAACTATGGCTACACCTTC. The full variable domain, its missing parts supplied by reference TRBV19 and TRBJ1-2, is DGGITQSPKYLFRKEGQNVTLSCEQNLNHDAMYWYRQDPGQGLRLIYYSQIVNDFQKGDIAEGYSVSREKKESFPLTVTSAQKNPTAFYLCASRPQGARNYGYTFGSGTRLTVV.

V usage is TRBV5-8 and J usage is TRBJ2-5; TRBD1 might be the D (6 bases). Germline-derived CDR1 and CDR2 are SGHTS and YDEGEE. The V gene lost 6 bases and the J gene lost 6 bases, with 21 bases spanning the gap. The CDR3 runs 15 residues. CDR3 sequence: CASTRGPSVDKTQYF. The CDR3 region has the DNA TGTGCCAGCACCAGGGGTCCGTCGGTGGACAAGACCCAGTACTTC.

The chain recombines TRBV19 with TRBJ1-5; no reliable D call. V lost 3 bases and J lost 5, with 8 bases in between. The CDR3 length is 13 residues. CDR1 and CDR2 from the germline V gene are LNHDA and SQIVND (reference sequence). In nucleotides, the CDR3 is TGTGCCAGTAGTATGGCTTTACATCAGCCCCAGCATTTT. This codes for CASSMALHQPQHF.

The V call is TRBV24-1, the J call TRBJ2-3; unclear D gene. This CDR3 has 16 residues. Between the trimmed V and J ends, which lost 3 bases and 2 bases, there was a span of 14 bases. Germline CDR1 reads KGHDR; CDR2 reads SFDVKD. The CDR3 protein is CATSDLLPGDTDTQYF. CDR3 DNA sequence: TGTGCCACCAGTGATCTTCTACCGGGCGACACAGATACGCAGTATTTT.

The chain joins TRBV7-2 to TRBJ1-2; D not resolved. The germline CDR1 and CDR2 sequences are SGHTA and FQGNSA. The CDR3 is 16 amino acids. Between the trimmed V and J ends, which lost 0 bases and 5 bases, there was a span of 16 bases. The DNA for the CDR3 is TGTGCCAGCAGCTTAGCCCCCCGAGCCCGAGAATATGGCTACACCTTC. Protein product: CASSLAPRAREYGYTF. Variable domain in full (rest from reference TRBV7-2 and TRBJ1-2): GAGVSQSPSNKVTEKGKDVELRCDPISGHTALYWYRQSLGQGLEFLIYFQGNSAPDKSGLPSDRFSAERTGGSVSTLTIQRTQQEDSAVYLCASSLAPRAREYGYTFGSGTRLTVV.